This is a list of T cell receptor beta chains from one sample in a study of blood T cell repertoires in COVID-19. Clones were read by immunoSEQ multiplex PCR, and TCRdb kept only the in-frame ones, dropping some. The profile shows around 45,000 clones, roughly three quarters of them singletons. Sequencing was done on a sample of peripheral blood. The receptors were gathered from a woman of 80 years or more with acute or convalescent COVID-19. Each CDR3 is given with its conserved first and last residue. Fields, in order: CDR3 protein, CDR3 DNA, V gene, clone size, J gene, D gene. The D gene is left open where the match is weak. Only part of the rows carry a size: once, few, many, or a class if the clone is expanded.

cdr3_aa: CASSLGHVKNTEAFF
cdr3_nt: TGTGCCAGCAGCTTAGGGCACGTAAAAAACACTGAAGCTTTCTTT
v_call: TRBV7-8
clone_size: -
j_call: TRBJ1-1
d_call: -

cdr3_aa: CAISPDGGGAKETQYF
cdr3_nt: TGTGCCATCAGTCCCGATGGGGGAGGGGCTAAAGAGACCCAGTACTTC
v_call: TRBV10-3
clone_size: -
j_call: TRBJ2-5
d_call: TRBD2

cdr3_aa: CASSVTGQGGNQPQHF
cdr3_nt: TGTGCCAGCAGTGTCACAGGGCAAGGGGGCAATCAGCCCCAGCATTTT
v_call: TRBV6-1
clone_size: -
j_call: TRBJ1-5
d_call: -

cdr3_aa: CASSVGQANSPLHF
cdr3_nt: TGTGCCAGCAGTGTGGGACAAGCTAATTCACCCCTCCACTTT
v_call: TRBV2
clone_size: few
j_call: TRBJ1-6
d_call: -

cdr3_aa: CASSLGQLTDTQYF
cdr3_nt: TGCGCCAGCAGCTTGGGACAGCTAACAGATACGCAGTATTTT
v_call: TRBV5-1
clone_size: -
j_call: TRBJ2-3
d_call: -

cdr3_aa: CASRGTSGNANTGELFF
cdr3_nt: TGTGCCAGCCGAGGGACTAGCGGTAACGCGAACACCGGGGAGCTGTTTTTT
v_call: TRBV7-9
clone_size: -
j_call: TRBJ2-2
d_call: TRBD2

cdr3_aa: CASSRGAGNQPQHF
cdr3_nt: TGTGCCAGCAGCCGCGGGGCAGGCAATCAGCCCCAGCATTTT
v_call: TRBV3-1/TRBV3-2
clone_size: -
j_call: TRBJ1-5
d_call: -

cdr3_aa: CASSTGGCQPQHF
cdr3_nt: TGTGCCAGCAGTACTGGGGGCTGTCAGCCCCAGCATTTT
v_call: TRBV21-1
clone_size: -
j_call: TRBJ1-5
d_call: -

cdr3_aa: CASSYERDAYEQYF
cdr3_nt: TGCGCCAGCAGCTACGAGCGAGACGCCTACGAGCAGTACTTC
v_call: TRBV5-1
clone_size: -
j_call: TRBJ2-7
d_call: -

cdr3_aa: CSASHSGGRSSYEQYF
cdr3_nt: TGCAGTGCTAGTCACTCCGGCGGGAGGTCATCCTACGAGCAGTACTTC
v_call: TRBV20-1
clone_size: -
j_call: TRBJ2-7
d_call: TRBD2

cdr3_aa: CASSFLQETQYF
cdr3_nt: TGTGCCAGCAGTTTCCTTCAAGAGACCCAGTACTTC
v_call: TRBV12-3/TRBV12-4
clone_size: -
j_call: TRBJ2-5
d_call: -

cdr3_aa: CASSRDYSGNTIYF
cdr3_nt: TGTGCCAGCAGTCGGGACTACTCTGGAAACACCATATATTTT
v_call: TRBV2
clone_size: -
j_call: TRBJ1-3
d_call: -

cdr3_aa: CASSDEYSRNLYEQYF
cdr3_nt: TGTGCCAGCAGTGATGAGTACAGCCGAAACCTCTACGAGCAGTACTTC
v_call: TRBV6-1
clone_size: -
j_call: TRBJ2-7
d_call: -

cdr3_aa: CASTQGATWTGELFF
cdr3_nt: TGTGCCAGTACCCAGGGGGCAACGTGGACCGGGGAGCTGTTTTTT
v_call: TRBV19
clone_size: -
j_call: TRBJ2-2
d_call: TRBD1

cdr3_aa: CASSEAGKGTEAFF
cdr3_nt: TGCGCCAGCAGTGAAGCGGGGAAGGGGACTGAAGCTTTCTTT
v_call: TRBV10-2
clone_size: -
j_call: TRBJ1-1
d_call: -

cdr3_aa: CASSPNNRGDQPQHF
cdr3_nt: TGTGCCAGCTCACCAAATAACAGGGGGGATCAGCCCCAGCATTTT
v_call: TRBV18
clone_size: -
j_call: TRBJ1-5
d_call: TRBD1

cdr3_aa: CASSIGLMAGGGNEQFF
cdr3_nt: TGTGCCAGTAGTATCGGATTGATGGCGGGAGGGGGTAATGAGCAGTTCTTC
v_call: TRBV19
clone_size: few
j_call: TRBJ2-1
d_call: TRBD2

cdr3_aa: CASSPRLAGDAYEQYF
cdr3_nt: TGTGCCAGCTCACCAAGGCTAGCGGGTGACGCCTACGAGCAGTACTTC
v_call: TRBV18
clone_size: -
j_call: TRBJ2-7
d_call: TRBD2

cdr3_aa: CASSPAGYYNEQFF
cdr3_nt: TGTGCCAGCAGCCCGGCGGGATACTACAATGAGCAGTTCTTC
v_call: TRBV5-5
clone_size: -
j_call: TRBJ2-1
d_call: -

cdr3_aa: CASSYSSGKSNEQFF
cdr3_nt: TGTGCCAGCAGTTACTCTAGCGGTAAATCTAATGAGCAGTTCTTC
v_call: TRBV6-5
clone_size: -
j_call: TRBJ2-1
d_call: -

cdr3_aa: CASGSRTSENEQFF
cdr3_nt: TGTGCCAGCGGCTCCAGGACTAGCGAAAATGAGCAGTTCTTC
v_call: TRBV9
clone_size: -
j_call: TRBJ2-1
d_call: TRBD2

cdr3_aa: CASSLGTGWAFF
cdr3_nt: TGTGCCAGCAGCTTGGGGACAGGGTGGGCTTTCTTT
v_call: TRBV7-9
clone_size: -
j_call: TRBJ1-1
d_call: TRBD1

cdr3_aa: CASSVSGLAQETQYF
cdr3_nt: TGTGCCAGCAGCGTATCTGGACTAGCACAAGAGACCCAGTACTTC
v_call: TRBV9
clone_size: -
j_call: TRBJ2-5
d_call: TRBD2

cdr3_aa: CASSQVGGGNTEAFF
cdr3_nt: TGTGCCAGCAGCCAAGTTGGGGGGGGAAACACTGAAGCTTTCTTT
v_call: TRBV14
clone_size: once
j_call: TRBJ1-1
d_call: -